These 6 T cell receptor beta chains came from one sample sequenced in a study of blood T cell repertoires in COVID-19. TCRdb keeps only in-frame clones here, not all; method: immunoSEQ multiplex PCR. The table has nearly 110,000 clones, about nine tenths seen once. Sequencing input: peripheral blood. Receptors originate from a man aged 50-60 years with active or convalescent COVID-19.

The chain employs TRBV7-8 and TRBJ1-1; TRBD1 might be the D (5 bases). This CDR3 spans 15 amino acids. V lost 1 base and J 0 bases, leaving 9 bases between the germline ends. The germline V gene encodes CDR1 SGHVS and CDR2 FQNEAQ. CDR3 bases: TGTGCCAGCAGCTTAGACGGGGGGATGAACACTGAAGCTTTCTTT. Translation: CASSLDGGMNTEAFF.

This sequence joins TRBV27 and TRBJ2-7; D might be TRBD1 (6 bases). V was cut by 2 bases and J by 4 bases, with 9 bases left in between. This CDR3 spans 13 amino acids. The germline V gene has CDR1 MNHEY and CDR2 SMNVEV (reference sequence). The CDR3 region is CASSLIQGYEQYF. As DNA, the CDR3 is TGTGCCAGCAGTTTAATACAGGGTTACGAGCAGTACTTC.

Here the CDR3 DNA reads TGTGCCAGCAGCCAAGCTCAGGGGGTGAGGCAGTACTTC. Protein product: CASSQAQGVRQYF. The V call is TRBV14, the J call TRBJ2-7, with TRBD1 identical over 7 bases. V gave up 1 base and J gave up 9 bases; unmatched junction bases: 6. There are 13 residues in the CDR3. From germline, CDR1 is SGHDN and CDR2 FVKESK.

The chain recombines TRBV28 with TRBJ1-2, with D tentatively TRBD1 (5 bases). Between the trimmed V and J ends, which lost 9 bases and 7 bases, there was a span of 21 bases. This CDR3 has 14 amino acids. Germline CDR1 is MDHEN and CDR2 is SYDVKM. In nucleotides, the CDR3 is TGTGCCAGTAGGGAGGTGGGGCGGCCCCCTGGCTACACCTTC. Protein: CASREVGRPPGYTF.

This clone appeared a few times. The genes are TRBV27 and TRBJ2-5; 8 positions match TRBD1. The CDR3 length is 14 residues. Germline V gives CDR1 MNHEY, CDR2 SMNVEV (reference sequence). J was trimmed by 7 bases and V by 4 bases; bases with no gene match: 8. The CDR3 spells CASSSTGGVATQYF. DNA of the CDR3: TGTGCCAGCAGTTCTACAGGGGGAGTAGCGACCCAGTACTTC.

This chain joins TRBV2 and TRBJ2-5, with D perhaps TRBD1 (6 bases). V was cut by 10 bases and J by 2 bases, with 14 bases left in between. The CDR3 runs to 13 residues. Germline CDR1 is SNHLY and CDR2 is FYNNEI. CDR3 protein: CATLRDKQETQYF. In DNA, the CDR3 is TGTGCCACTCTACGGGACAAGCAAGAGACCCAGTACTTC.